The 15 T cell receptor beta chains listed next were all sequenced from one sample in a study of human thymus T cells. This table comes from immunoSEQ multiplex PCR, and its TCRdb copy is limited to in-frame clones, with some not included. The table lists tens of thousands of clones, 85% to 95% of them singletons. Sequencing was performed on blood. All receptors come from a boy under two years old with a congenital heart defect but otherwise immunologically healthy.

The J gene is TRBJ1-2, the V gene TRBV14; maybe TRBD1 (6 bases). V lost 0 bases, J lost 4 bases, and 6 bases lay in between. This CDR3 is built from 13 residues. Germline CDR1 SGHDN, CDR2 FVKESK. CDR3 sequence: CASSQDRGYGYTF. The CDR3 DNA reads as TGTGCCAGCAGCCAAGACAGGGGCTATGGCTACACCTTC.

The chain is built from TRBV28 and TRBJ2-1; 12 positions agree with TRBD2. The CDR3 spans 15 residues. Germline CDR1 and CDR2: MDHEN and SYDVKM. V trimming: 5 bases; J trimming: 8 bases; junction bases outside the gene matches: 7. The CDR3 protein is CASSLSSGRADEQFF. CDR3 nucleotide sequence: TGTGCCAGCAGTCTCTCTAGCGGGAGGGCCGATGAGCAGTTCTTC.

The V call is TRBV6-5, the J call TRBJ1-1; D gene unclear. The germline V and J ends were trimmed by 2 bases and 2 bases, with 9 bases remaining between them. The CDR3 consists of 14 residues. Germline V CDR1 and CDR2: MNHEY, SVGAGI. CDR3 coding DNA: TGTGCCAGCAGTTACCAACGGGTTAACACTGAAGCTTTCTTT. The encoded protein is CASSYQRVNTEAFF.

The chain has TRBV28 and TRBJ1-5; 8 positions agree with TRBD1. This CDR3 is 20 amino acids long. Germline CDR1 reads MDHEN; CDR2 reads SYDVKM. The ends lost 1 base at V and 11 bases at J; junction bases unmatched: 25. CDR3 amino acids: CASSLFLRDRRPRISQAQHF. The DNA of the CDR3 is TGTGCCAGCAGTTTATTTCTTCGGGACAGGCGGCCTAGAATCAGCCAGGCCCAGCATTTT.

The chain employs TRBV7-9 and TRBJ2-7; 12 bases align to TRBD2. The length of the CDR3 is 15 residues. Unmatched junction bases numbered 0, after V lost 1 base and J lost 2 bases. Germline V gene sequence: CDR1 SEHNR, CDR2 FQNEAQ (reference sequence). The CDR3 coding sequence is TGTGCCAGCAGCTTAGGGACTAGCGGGACCTACGAGCAGTACTTC. Its translation: CASSLGTSGTYEQYF.

The chain employs TRBV6-5 and TRBJ2-7, with a weak D call TRBD1 (7 bases). The CDR3 extends over 14 amino acids. Germline CDR1 and CDR2: MNHEY and SVGAGI. V was pared by 2 bases and J by 3 bases, with 11 bases between. In DNA form, the CDR3 reads TGTGCCAGCAGTTACGGACAGGACTACTACGAGCAGTACTTC. Its protein product is CASSYGQDYYEQYF.

J is TRBJ1-2 and V is TRBV7-3; tentative D call: TRBD1 (6 bases). Trimming took 0 bases from V and 3 from J, leaving 8 bases between them. The CDR3 is 14 residues long. In germline, CDR1 is SGHTA, CDR2 FQGTGA. The CDR3 protein is CASSLTGADYGYTF. The CDR3 DNA reads TGTGCCAGCAGCTTAACGGGGGCCGACTATGGCTACACCTTC.

The rearrangement links TRBV28 to TRBJ2-1, with 7 bases fitting TRBD2. The J segment lost 2 bases and the V segment lost 6 bases, leaving 7 bases of the junction unmatched. The CDR3 sequence is 15 residues long. From germline, CDR1 is MDHEN and CDR2 SYDVKM. The CDR3 DNA follows: TGTGCCAGCAGGGGGGGGAGTCAGGCCTACAATGAGCAGTTCTTC. It encodes CASRGGSQAYNEQFF. The variable domain in full, completed from reference TRBV28 and TRBJ2-1, reads DVKVTQSSRYLVKRTGEKVFLECVQDMDHENMFWYRQDPGLGLRLIYFSYDVKMKEKGDIPEGYSVSREKKERFSLILESASTNQTSMYLCASRGGSQAYNEQFFGPGTRLTVL.

The chain links TRBV2 to TRBJ1-1; tentatively, D is TRBD1 (6 bases). This CDR3 is built from 12 residues. V was pared by 8 bases and J by 6 bases, with 13 bases between. Germline CDR1 reads SNHLY; CDR2 reads FYNNEI. CDR3 sequence (DNA): TGTGCCAGCCAGCAGGGGTTCGCTGAAGCTTTCTTT. Amino acids: CASQQGFAEAFF.

The rearrangement joins TRBV18 to TRBJ1-6; 7 bases line up with TRBD1. In germline, CDR1 is KGHSH, CDR2 LQKENI. This CDR3 region has 14 residues. V lost 6 bases to trimming and J lost 5 bases; unmatched junction nucleotides: 4. The CDR3 loop is CASSSTGNNSPLHF. Here the CDR3 DNA reads TGTGCCAGCTCCTCGACAGGGAATAATTCACCCCTCCACTTT.

The chain has TRBV7-2 and TRBJ2-7, with D possibly matching TRBD1 (6 bases). There are 14 residues in the CDR3. V dropped 3 bases and J dropped 2 bases, with 11 bases sitting between them. The V gene's germline CDR1 is SGHTA and CDR2 FQGNSA. The CDR3 here is CASSLNRVAYEQYF. DNA for the CDR3: TGTGCCAGCAGCTTGAACAGGGTAGCCTACGAGCAGTACTTC. The variable domain in full, completed from reference TRBV7-2 and TRBJ2-7, reads GAGVSQSPSNKVTEKGKDVELRCDPISGHTALYWYRQSLGQGLEFLIYFQGNSAPDKSGLPSDRFSAERTGGSVSTLTIQRTQQEDSAVYLCASSLNRVAYEQYFGPGTRLTVT.

Only one count was recorded for this clone. The V and J genes are TRBV10-3 and TRBJ1-5, with D perhaps TRBD1 (5 bases). Germline V gene sequence: CDR1 ENHRY, CDR2 SYGVKD. Trimming removed 2 bases from V and 8 bases from J, with 13 bases in between. CDR3 size: 14 residues. The CDR3 region has the DNA TGTGCCATCAGTGAGAGGGGTGGGGGAGAGCCCCAGCATTTT. The encoded protein is CAISERGGGEPQHF.

The CDR3 DNA reads TGCGCCAGCAGTGAGAATTTACAGGGCGAGCAGTACTTC. This sequence encodes CASSENLQGEQYF. The chain employs TRBV10-1 and TRBJ2-7; possibly TRBD1 for D (6 bases). The CDR3 extends over 13 amino acids. In germline, CDR1 is WNHNN, CDR2 SYGVQD (reference sequence). The ends were cut back, 2 bases at V and 6 bases at J, with 11 bases in the middle.

The chain combines TRBV19 with TRBJ2-7; 8 bases align to TRBD1. The J segment lost 3 bases and the V segment lost 1 base, leaving 8 bases of the junction unmatched. The CDR3 is made up of 16 amino acids. Germline values: CDR1 LNHDA, CDR2 SQIVND (reference sequence). The CDR3 spells CASSIAPGQALYEQYF. In DNA form, the CDR3 reads TGTGCCAGTAGTATAGCACCGGGACAGGCCCTCTACGAGCAGTACTTC.

The table lists this clone with a few counts. The V call is TRBV19, the J call TRBJ1-1, with 9 bases aligning to TRBD1. There are 14 residues in the CDR3. J gave up 5 bases and V 4 bases, and 5 bases lay outside the gene matches. Germline loops: CDR1 LNHDA, CDR2 SQIVND (reference sequence). CDR3 amino acids: CASSSGQGKTEAFF. CDR3 DNA sequence: TGTGCCAGTAGTAGCGGACAGGGGAAAACTGAAGCTTTCTTT.